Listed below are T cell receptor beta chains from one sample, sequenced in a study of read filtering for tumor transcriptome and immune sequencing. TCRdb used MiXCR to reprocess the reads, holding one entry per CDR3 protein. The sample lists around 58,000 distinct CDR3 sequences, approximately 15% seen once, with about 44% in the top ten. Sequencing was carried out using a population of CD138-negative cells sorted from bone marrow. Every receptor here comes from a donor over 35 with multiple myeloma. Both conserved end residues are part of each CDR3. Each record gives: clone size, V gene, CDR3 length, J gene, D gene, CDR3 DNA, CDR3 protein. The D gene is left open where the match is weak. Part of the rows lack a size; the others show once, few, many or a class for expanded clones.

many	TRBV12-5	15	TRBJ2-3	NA	TGTGCTAGTAAAAACAGGGAATTAACATGGGATACGCAGTATTTT	CASKNRELTWDTQYF
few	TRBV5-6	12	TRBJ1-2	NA	TGTGCCAGCAGCCCCGCGGTGGGTGGCTACACCTTC	CASSPAVGGYTF
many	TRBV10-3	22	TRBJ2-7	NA	TGTGCCATCAGTGAGTTGAGGGACAGGGGATCGACTAGCGGAACTATTACGTTGGGGCAGTACTTC	CAISELRDRGSTSGTITLGQYF
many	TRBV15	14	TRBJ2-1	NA	TGTGCCACCAGCGGACTGGGAGAGTACAATGAGCAGTTCTTC	CATSGLGEYNEQFF
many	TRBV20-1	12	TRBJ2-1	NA	TGCAGTGCCCAGACTGGCTACAATGAGCAGTTCTTC	CSAQTGYNEQFF
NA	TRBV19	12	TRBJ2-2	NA	TGTGCCAGTAGTCCTAGGGGCGGGGAGCTGTTTTTT	CASSPRGGELFF
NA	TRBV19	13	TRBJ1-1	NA	TGTGCCAGTAGTGCAGTATCGAACACTGAAGCTTTCTTT	CASSAVSNTEAFF
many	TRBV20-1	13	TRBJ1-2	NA	TGCAGTGCTCTACCTACAGGGAGCTATGGCTACACCTTC	CSALPTGSYGYTF
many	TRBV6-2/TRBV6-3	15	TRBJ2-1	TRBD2	TGTGCCAGCAGTTACGGCGGGAGGTCCTACAATGAGCAGTTCTTC	CASSYGGRSYNEQFF
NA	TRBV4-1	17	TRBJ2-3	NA	TGCGCCAGCAGCCAAGAGGGCCCAGGGATAATCACAGATACGCAGTATTTT	CASSQEGPGIITDTQYF
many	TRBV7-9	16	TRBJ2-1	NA	TGTGCCAGCAGCAAGGGTAGGGCGGGAACCTACAATGAGCAGTTCTTC	CASSKGRAGTYNEQFF
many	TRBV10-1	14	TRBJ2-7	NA	TGCGCCAGCAGTGAGTCCGGCAGCTCCTACGAGCAGTACTTC	CASSESGSSYEQYF
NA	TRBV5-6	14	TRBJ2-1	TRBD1	TGTGCCAGCGGCGGGACAGGCGGTGCGACTGAGCAGTTCTTC	CASGGTGGATEQFF
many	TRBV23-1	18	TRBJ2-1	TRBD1	TGCGCCAGCAGTCAACCGACAGGGCGGACCTTATTCCTCAATGAGCAGTTCTTC	CASSQPTGRTLFLNEQFF
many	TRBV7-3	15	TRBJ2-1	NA	TGTGCCAGCAGTAGGAGGGGCGACTCCTACAATGAGCAGTTCTTC	CASSRRGDSYNEQFF
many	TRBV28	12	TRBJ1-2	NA	TGTGCCAGCAGTTCGACAGGATATGGCTACACCTTC	CASSSTGYGYTF
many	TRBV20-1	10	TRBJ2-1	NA	TGCAGTGCCGCGGATAGAGAGCAGTTCTTC	CSAADREQFF
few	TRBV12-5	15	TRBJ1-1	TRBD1	TGTGCTAGTGGTTCGAGACAGGGTCGGGACACTGAAGCTTTCTTT	CASGSRQGRDTEAFF
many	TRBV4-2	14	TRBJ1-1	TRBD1	TGTGCCAGCAGCGGAGGAGGGGGCGCCTCTGAAGCTTTCTTT	CASSGGGGASEAFF
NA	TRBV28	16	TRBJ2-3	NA	TGTGCCAGCAGTGAGGCGAACGCGGGGCGTTCAGATACGCAGTATTTT	CASSEANAGRSDTQYF
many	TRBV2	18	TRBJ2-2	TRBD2	TGTGCCAGCAGTCGAATCCGGACTAGCGGGAGTACAACCGGGGAGCTGTTTTTT	CASSRIRTSGSTTGELFF
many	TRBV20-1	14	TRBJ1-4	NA	TGCAGTGCTAGGATGGAAAACCTTAATGAAAAACTGTTTTTT	CSARMENLNEKLFF
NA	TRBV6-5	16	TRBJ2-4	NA	TGTGCCAGCAGTTACTCTGGCCCCCTAGCCAAAAACATTCAGTACTTC	CASSYSGPLAKNIQYF